The TCR beta chain described here comes from a study of blood T cell repertoires in COVID-19. Study-level information: Donors in the United States, Italy and Spain gave samples during acute or convalescent COVID-19. The analysed material was cDNA or gDNA that came from T cells, B-cell-depleted T cells, or PBMCs.

In the authors' methods: Amplified reference gene primers provided the basis for estimating nucleated cell counts. Sequencing was performed with immunoSEQ multiplex PCR; in TCRdb, only in-frame clones are kept and a portion is missing. The V and J calls and clone size are taken from that table; D and trimming were inferred from the DNA. Of a few hundred thousand clones listed, around 88% are singletons. V shed 2 bases and J shed 6 bases, with 13 bases lying between them. This CDR3 is built from 14 residues. Looked up from germline, CDR1 is MNHEY and CDR2 is SVGAGI. This clone was seen a few times. Sequencing was done on a sample of peripheral blood. The rearrangement joins TRBV6-5 to TRBJ1-2; tentative D call: TRBD1 (6 bases). This TCR was recovered from a man older than 75 with acute or convalescent COVID-19. CDR3 sequence: CASSYLTGTHGYTF. The CDR3, as DNA: TGTGCCAGCAGTTACCTGACAGGCACCCATGGCTACACCTTC.